Sequencing of this TCR beta chain was carried out in a study of blood T cells in healthy people across ages. Combining a sample-barcoded 5' primer with a J-beta primer mix, a second PCR ran for roughly 6 to 12 cycles. Using its own MiXCR run on the 5' RACE reads, TCRdb lists one record per CDR3 protein. The sample comprises fewer than 2,000,000 distinct CDR3 sequences, about 31% of which are singletons, and over 9% rests with the top ten. The V segment lost 5 bases and the J segment 8 bases; nucleotides outside the gene matches: 10. In germline, CDR1 is DFQATT, CDR2 SNEGSKA (reference sequence). This CDR3 has 13 residues.

The chain combines TRBV20-1 with TRBJ1-2; 8 bases map to TRBD1. This receptor was obtained from a woman in her thirties in good health. The source material was blood. The CDR3 here is CSALTGALGGYTF. CDR3 nucleotide sequence: TGCAGTGCTTTGACAGGGGCTTTGGGGGGCTACACCTTC.